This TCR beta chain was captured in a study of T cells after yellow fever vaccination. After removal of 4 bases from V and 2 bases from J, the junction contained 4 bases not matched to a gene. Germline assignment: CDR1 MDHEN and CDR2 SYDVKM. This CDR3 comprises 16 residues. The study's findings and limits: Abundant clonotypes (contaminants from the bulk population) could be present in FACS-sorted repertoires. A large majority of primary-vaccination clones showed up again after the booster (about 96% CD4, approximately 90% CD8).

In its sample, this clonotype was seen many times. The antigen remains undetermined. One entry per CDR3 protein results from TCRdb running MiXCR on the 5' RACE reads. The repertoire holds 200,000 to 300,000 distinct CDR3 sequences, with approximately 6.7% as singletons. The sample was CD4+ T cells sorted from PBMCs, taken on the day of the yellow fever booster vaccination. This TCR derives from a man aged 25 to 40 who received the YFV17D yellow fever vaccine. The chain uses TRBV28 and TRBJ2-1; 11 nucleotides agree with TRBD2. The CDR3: CASSSSGRRAYNEQFF. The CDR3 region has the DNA TGTGCCAGCAGTTCTAGCGGGAGGCGCGCCTACAATGAGCAGTTCTTC.